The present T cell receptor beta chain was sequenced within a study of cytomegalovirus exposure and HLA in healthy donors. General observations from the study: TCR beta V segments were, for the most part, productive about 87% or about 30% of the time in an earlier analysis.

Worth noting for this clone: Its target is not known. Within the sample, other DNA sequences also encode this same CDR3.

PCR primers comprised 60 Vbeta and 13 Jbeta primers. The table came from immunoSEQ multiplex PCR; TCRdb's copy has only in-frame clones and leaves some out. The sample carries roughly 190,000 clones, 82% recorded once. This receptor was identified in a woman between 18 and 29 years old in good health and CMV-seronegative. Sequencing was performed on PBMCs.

Here the CDR3 DNA reads TGCGCCAGCAGCCAGGGGACAGCTGGAAACACCATATATTTT. Amino acids: CASSQGTAGNTIYF. The chain recombines TRBV5-1 with TRBJ1-3; 7 bases fit TRBD1. CDR1 and CDR2 (germline): SGHRS, YFSETQ. V dropped 4 bases and J dropped 2; count of bases not matched to a gene: 3. This CDR3 is built from 14 residues.